Listed below are T cell receptor beta chains from one sample, sequenced in a study of CD8 T cells in ankylosing spondylitis. TCRdb reprocessed the 5' RACE reads via MiXCR and lists one record per CDR3 protein. The sample holds around 490,000 distinct CDR3 sequences, approximately 5.3% seen once. Sequences were obtained from blood, either unsorted or a sorted T cell fraction (not recorded which). These receptors were collected from a male donor with ankylosing spondylitis. CDR3s include the opening cysteine and the closing phenylalanine or tryptophan. The order of the fields is J gene, clone size, D gene, V gene, CDR3 DNA, CDR3 protein. D genes are given only for firm matches. Not all rows give a size; the values are once, few, many and, for expanded clones, a class.

TRBJ1-1	-	-	TRBV27	TGTGCCAGCAGTGGACAGCGGGCGGTTGAAGCTTTCTTT	CASSGQRAVEAFF
TRBJ1-2	many	TRBD1	TRBV7-8	TGTGCCAGCAGCTTGGACAGGGAGATCTGGGATGGCTACACCTTC	CASSLDREIWDGYTF
TRBJ2-3	many	TRBD1	TRBV6-2/TRBV6-3	TGTGCCAGCGGTAAAGGTACCAGGGGGATCCCAGATACGCAGTATTTT	CASGKGTRGIPDTQYF
TRBJ2-5	few	TRBD2	TRBV12-3/TRBV12-4	TGTGCCAGCAGTACTAGCGGGGGGACGGGAGAGACCCAGTACTTC	CASSTSGGTGETQYF
TRBJ2-2	many	-	TRBV29-1	TGCAGCGTTTGGGACACCGGTTTTAACACCGGGGAGCTGTTTTTT	CSVWDTGFNTGELFF
TRBJ2-7	many	-	TRBV28	TGTGCCAGCAGTTTATGGGCAGCCTCTGGCCAGTACTTC	CASSLWAASGQYF
TRBJ1-5	many	-	TRBV27	TGTGCCAGCAGTACAATTTGGGGTCAGCCCCAGCATTTT	CASSTIWGQPQHF
TRBJ2-7	-	TRBD2	TRBV20-1	TGCAGTGCTAGATTGGGACTAGCGGCCTACGAGCAGTACTTC	CSARLGLAAYEQYF
TRBJ1-4	few	-	TRBV3-1	TGTGCCAGCAGCCACCAGGCGGTTAATGAAAAACTGTTTTTT	CASSHQAVNEKLFF
TRBJ2-1	many	-	TRBV7-2	TGTGCCAGCAGCCTAATCCGCAGGGGAAACAATGAGCAGTTCTTC	CASSLIRRGNNEQFF
TRBJ1-2	few	-	TRBV6-2/TRBV6-3	TGTGCCAGCAGTTCTCGGTATCCTGATGGCTACACCTTC	CASSSRYPDGYTF
TRBJ1-4	many	-	TRBV7-6	TGTGCCAGCAGCTTAGCCCGGGTCACTAATGAAAAACTGTTTTTT	CASSLARVTNEKLFF
TRBJ2-3	many	-	TRBV10-3	TGTGCCATCCAGGACAGCGGGGCGGATACGCAGTATTTT	CAIQDSGADTQYF
TRBJ2-5	many	-	TRBV29-1	TGCAGCGTTGACAGGGGAAAACGTGAGACCCAGTACTTC	CSVDRGKRETQYF
TRBJ2-7	many	-	TRBV15	TGTGCCACCAGCAGAGAACCTTCCTACGAGCAGTACTTC	CATSREPSYEQYF
TRBJ1-2	many	TRBD1	TRBV7-2	TGTGCCAGCAGCCGAATGGGACAGGGTCGCGGCTACACCTTC	CASSRMGQGRGYTF
TRBJ1-3	few	-	TRBV19	TGTGCCAGTACTGGGGGACCCGGAAACACCATATATTTT	CASTGGPGNTIYF
TRBJ2-3	many	TRBD1	TRBV27	TGTGCCAGCCTCCTCAGGGGGCCTAGCACAGATACGCAGTATTTT	CASLLRGPSTDTQYF
TRBJ2-2	many	-	TRBV27	TGTGCCAGCAGTTCCTACCCCCTTAACACCGGGGAGCTGTTTTTT	CASSSYPLNTGELFF
TRBJ1-2	few	-	TRBV18	TGTGCCAGCTCCCTTGCTGGTCTCGGTGAAAACACCTTC	CASSLAGLGENTF
TRBJ1-1	few	-	TRBV4-3	TGCGCCAGCAGCCAAGACCGTGTAGGAAACACTGAAGCTTTCTTT	CASSQDRVGNTEAFF
TRBJ2-2	many	TRBD1	TRBV20-1	TGCAGTGCTAGCCGGACGGGACAGGTTGACACCGGGGAGCTGTTTTTT	CSASRTGQVDTGELFF
TRBJ2-7	many	TRBD2	TRBV7-9	TGTGCCAGCAGCTTAAGGACTAGCGCCTACGAGCAGTACTTC	CASSLRTSAYEQYF
TRBJ2-7	few	TRBD2	TRBV6-1	TGTGCCAGCAACCCACTGACTAGCGGGAGGGCCTACGAGCAGTACTTC	CASNPLTSGRAYEQYF
TRBJ2-2	many	TRBD1	TRBV6-1	TGTGCCAGCAGTCCCAGGACAGGGGCCACCGGGGAGCTGTTTTTT	CASSPRTGATGELFF
TRBJ2-5	many	TRBD1	TRBV20-1	TGCAGTGCTAGTGGGACAGGAAAAGAGACCCAGTACTTC	CSASGTGKETQYF
TRBJ2-3	many	-	TRBV5-1	TGCGCCAGCAGCCCGGCGCGGGGCGGGGATACGCAGTATTTT	CASSPARGGDTQYF
TRBJ1-1	-	TRBD1	TRBV11-2	TGTGCCAGCAGTCCTCATCGGGACAGAGCTTTCTTT	CASSPHRDRAFF
TRBJ1-2	many	-	TRBV4-3	TGCGCCAGCAGCCCCGACCATGGGGGGCGGCACGGCTACACCTTC	CASSPDHGGRHGYTF
TRBJ2-2	many	TRBD2	TRBV5-1	TGCGCCAGCAGCCCTGCGCCGGGTCGGGAGGGTTCCAGGGAGCTGTTTTTT	CASSPAPGREGSRELFF
TRBJ2-7	-	TRBD2	TRBV20-1	TGCAGTGCTAGAGGGACTAGCGGGGGGCAAGGGGAGCAGTACTTC	CSARGTSGGQGEQYF
TRBJ2-3	many	-	TRBV9	TGTGCCAGCAGCCCCCAATATTTT	CASSPQYF
TRBJ1-1	many	-	TRBV4-2	TGTGCCAGCAGCCAAGATCGGCTAGAGAACACTGAAGCTTTCTTT	CASSQDRLENTEAFF
TRBJ2-5	many	-	TRBV4-1	TGCGCCAGCAGCCAAGCAAGGGGTTTGGAGACCCAGTACTTC	CASSQARGLETQYF
TRBJ1-4	-	-	TRBV6-5	TGTGCCAGCAGTTACTTCGGGAATGAAAAACTGTTTTTT	CASSYFGNEKLFF
TRBJ2-1	many	-	TRBV6-2/TRBV6-3	TGTGCCAGCAGTTACGCCCAGGGACCCTACAATGAGCAGTTCTTC	CASSYAQGPYNEQFF
TRBJ2-3	few	-	TRBV14	TGTGCCAGCAGCCACGGGGGCGCCGATACGCAGTATTTT	CASSHGGADTQYF
TRBJ2-1	few	TRBD2	TRBV28	TGTGCCAGCTCGGACGGGGGGGGGCATTCACGGGAGCAGTTCTTC	CASSDGGGHSREQFF
TRBJ2-1	many	TRBD2	TRBV7-2	TGTGCCAGCAGCTCTATAACCGGGACTACCAATGAGCAGTTCTTC	CASSSITGTTNEQFF
TRBJ2-2	many	TRBD2	TRBV20-1	TGCAGTGCCATTACCGGGACTAGCGGATACACCGGGGAGCTGTTTTTT	CSAITGTSGYTGELFF
TRBJ2-7	many	TRBD1	TRBV5-1	TGCGCCAGCAGCTTGGACGCAGGGGGCATCGAGCAGTACTTC	CASSLDAGGIEQYF
TRBJ1-4	-	-	TRBV20-1	TGCAGTGCTAGAGCGGGAACAACTAATGAAAAACTGTTTTTT	CSARAGTTNEKLFF
TRBJ1-2	many	-	TRBV27	TGTGCCAGCAGTTTATTGCAGTCAAAGTCTACGGGCTACACCTTC	CASSLLQSKSTGYTF
TRBJ2-5	few	TRBD1	TRBV9	TGTGCCAGCAGCGTAGCCGGACAGGGTAGGGTGACCCAGTACTTC	CASSVAGQGRVTQYF
TRBJ1-2	many	TRBD1	TRBV7-2	TGTGCCAGCAGCTTAGGGACAGGGGGCAATGGCTACACCTTC	CASSLGTGGNGYTF
TRBJ1-2	many	TRBD1	TRBV5-1	TGCGCCAGCAGCGCACAGGGGCCACCTAACTATGGCTACACCTTC	CASSAQGPPNYGYTF
TRBJ1-2	few	TRBD1	TRBV7-9	TGTGCCAGCAGCTATGGACAGGGTTATGGCTACACCTTC	CASSYGQGYGYTF
TRBJ1-1	-	-	TRBV7-2	TGTGCCAGCAGCGGGAGGGGCAGCGGGGTGGCTTTCTTT	CASSGRGSGVAFF
TRBJ1-1	many	TRBD1	TRBV7-2	TGTGCCAGCAGCCCGGGACAGGTGGCTGAAGCTTTCTTT	CASSPGQVAEAFF
TRBJ1-1	many	-	TRBV20-1	TGCGGCACCCCCACTCGAATGAACACTGAAGCTTTCTTT	CGTPTRMNTEAFF
TRBJ2-3	many	-	TRBV6-5	TGTGCCAGCAGAACGAGGGGCGATACGCAGTATTTT	CASRTRGDTQYF
TRBJ2-5	many	TRBD2	TRBV20-1	TGCAGTGCCCCACCGGCTAGCGGACAAGAGACCCAGTACTTC	CSAPPASGQETQYF
TRBJ2-7	many	-	TRBV28	TGTGCCAGCAGTTCCGGGACATTCTCCTACGAGCAGTACTTC	CASSSGTFSYEQYF